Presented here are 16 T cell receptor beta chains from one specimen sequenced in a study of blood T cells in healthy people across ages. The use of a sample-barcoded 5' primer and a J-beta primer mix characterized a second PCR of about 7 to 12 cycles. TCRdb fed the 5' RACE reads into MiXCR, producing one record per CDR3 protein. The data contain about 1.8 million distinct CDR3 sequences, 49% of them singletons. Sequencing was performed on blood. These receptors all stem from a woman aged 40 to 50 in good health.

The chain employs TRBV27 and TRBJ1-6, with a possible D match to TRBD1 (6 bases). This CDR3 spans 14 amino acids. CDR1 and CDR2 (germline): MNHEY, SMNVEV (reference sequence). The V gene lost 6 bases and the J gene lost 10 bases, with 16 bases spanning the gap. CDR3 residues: CASRIVGASSPLHF. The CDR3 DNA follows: TGTGCCAGCAGGATTGTGGGGGCCTCGTCACCCCTCCACTTT.

The CDR3, as DNA: TGTGCCAGCAGTGAAACGGACAGGGGATACAGCGAAAAACTGTTTTTT. Amino acids: CASSETDRGYSEKLFF. This chain connects TRBV2 to TRBJ1-4, with 9 bases fitting TRBD1. Germline V lookup: CDR1 SNHLY, CDR2 FYNNEI. The CDR3 consists of 16 residues. V shed 2 bases and J 8 bases; nucleotides not matched to a gene: 9. The full variable domain, completed using reference TRBV2 and TRBJ1-4, is EPEVTQTPSHQVTQMGQEVILRCVPISNHLYFYWYRQILGQKVEFLVSFYNNEISEKSEIFDDQFSVERPDGSNFTLKIRSTKLEDSAMYFCASSETDRGYSEKLFFGSGTQLSVL.

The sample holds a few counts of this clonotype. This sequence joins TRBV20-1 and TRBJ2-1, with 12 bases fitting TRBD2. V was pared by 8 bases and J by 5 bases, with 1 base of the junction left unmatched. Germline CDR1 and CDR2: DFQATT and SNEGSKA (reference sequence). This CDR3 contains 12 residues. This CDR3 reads CSRLAGDNEQFF. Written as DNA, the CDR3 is TGCAGTAGACTAGCGGGGGACAATGAGCAGTTCTTC.

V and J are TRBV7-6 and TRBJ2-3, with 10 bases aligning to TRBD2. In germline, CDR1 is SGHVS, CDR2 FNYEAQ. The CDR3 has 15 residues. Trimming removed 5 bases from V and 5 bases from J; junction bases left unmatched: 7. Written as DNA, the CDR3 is TGTGCCAGCAGCCAGGGGACTAGCGCCGGAGATACGCAGTATTTT. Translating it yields CASSQGTSAGDTQYF.

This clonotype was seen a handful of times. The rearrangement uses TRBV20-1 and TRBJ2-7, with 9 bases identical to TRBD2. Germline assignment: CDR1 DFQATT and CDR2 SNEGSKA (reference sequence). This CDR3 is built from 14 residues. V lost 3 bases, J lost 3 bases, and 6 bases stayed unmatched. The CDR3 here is CSASQAGGFYEQYF. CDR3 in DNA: TGCAGTGCTAGCCAAGCGGGGGGATTCTACGAGCAGTACTTC.

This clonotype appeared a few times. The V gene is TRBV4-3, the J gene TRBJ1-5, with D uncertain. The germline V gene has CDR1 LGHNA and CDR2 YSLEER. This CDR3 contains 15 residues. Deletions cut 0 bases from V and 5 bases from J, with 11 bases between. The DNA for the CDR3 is TGCGCCAGCAGCCAAGATCTGGCTTCCTATCAGCCCCAGCATTTT. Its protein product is CASSQDLASYQPQHF.

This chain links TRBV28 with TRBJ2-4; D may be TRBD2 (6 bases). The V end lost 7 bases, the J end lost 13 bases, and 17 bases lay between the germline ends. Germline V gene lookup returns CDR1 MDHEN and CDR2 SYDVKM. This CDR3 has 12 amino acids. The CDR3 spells CASNFGAREQYF. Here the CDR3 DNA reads TGTGCCAGCAATTTCGGGGCTCGGGAGCAGTACTTC.

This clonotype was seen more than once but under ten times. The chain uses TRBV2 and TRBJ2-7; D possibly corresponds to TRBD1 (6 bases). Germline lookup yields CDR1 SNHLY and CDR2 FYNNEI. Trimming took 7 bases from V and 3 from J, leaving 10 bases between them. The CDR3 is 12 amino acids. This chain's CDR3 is CASNGQSYEQYF. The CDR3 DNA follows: TGTGCCAGCAATGGACAGAGCTACGAGCAGTACTTC.

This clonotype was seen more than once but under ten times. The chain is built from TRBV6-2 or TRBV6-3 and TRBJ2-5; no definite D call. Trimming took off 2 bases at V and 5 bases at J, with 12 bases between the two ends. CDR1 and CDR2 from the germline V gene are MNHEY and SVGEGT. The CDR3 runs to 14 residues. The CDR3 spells CASSYRANAETQYF. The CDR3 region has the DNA TGTGCCAGCAGTTACCGGGCAAACGCGGAGACCCAGTACTTC.

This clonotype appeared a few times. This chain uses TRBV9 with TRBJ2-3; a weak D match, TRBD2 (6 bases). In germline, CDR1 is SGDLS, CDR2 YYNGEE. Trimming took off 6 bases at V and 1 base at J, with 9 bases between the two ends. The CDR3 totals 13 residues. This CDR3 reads CASKPGGTDTQYF. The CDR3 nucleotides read TGTGCCAGCAAGCCGGGGGGCACAGATACGCAGTATTTT. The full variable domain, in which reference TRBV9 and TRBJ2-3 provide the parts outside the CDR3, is DSGVTQTPKHLITATGQRVTLRCSPRSGDLSVYWYQQSLDQGLQFLIQYYNGEERAKGNILERFSAQQFPDLHSELNLSSLELGDSALYFCASKPGGTDTQYFGPGTRLTVL.

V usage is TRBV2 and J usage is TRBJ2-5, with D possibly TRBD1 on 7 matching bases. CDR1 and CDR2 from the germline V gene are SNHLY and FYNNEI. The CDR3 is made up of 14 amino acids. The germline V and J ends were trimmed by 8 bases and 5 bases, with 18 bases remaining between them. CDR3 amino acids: CASWGVRGPETQYF. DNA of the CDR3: TGTGCCAGCTGGGGGGTAAGGGGGCCGGAGACCCAGTACTTC.

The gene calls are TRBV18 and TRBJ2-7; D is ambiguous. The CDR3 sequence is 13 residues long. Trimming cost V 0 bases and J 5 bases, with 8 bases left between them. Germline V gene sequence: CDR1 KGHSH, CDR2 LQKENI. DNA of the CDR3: TGTGCCAGCTCACCACCGCAGGAACACGAGCAGTACTTC. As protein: CASSPPQEHEQYF.

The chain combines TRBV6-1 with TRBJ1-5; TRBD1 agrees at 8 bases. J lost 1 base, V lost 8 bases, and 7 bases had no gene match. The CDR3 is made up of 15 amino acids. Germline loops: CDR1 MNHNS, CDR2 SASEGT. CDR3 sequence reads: CASSTGGTSNQPQHF. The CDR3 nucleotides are TGTGCCAGCTCTACAGGGGGTACAAGCAATCAGCCCCAGCATTTT.

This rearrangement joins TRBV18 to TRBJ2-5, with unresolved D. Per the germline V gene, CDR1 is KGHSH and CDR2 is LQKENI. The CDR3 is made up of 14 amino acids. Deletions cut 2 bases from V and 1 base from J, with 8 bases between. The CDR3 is CASSPGEPQETQYF. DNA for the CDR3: TGTGCCAGCTCACCAGGGGAACCCCAAGAGACCCAGTACTTC.

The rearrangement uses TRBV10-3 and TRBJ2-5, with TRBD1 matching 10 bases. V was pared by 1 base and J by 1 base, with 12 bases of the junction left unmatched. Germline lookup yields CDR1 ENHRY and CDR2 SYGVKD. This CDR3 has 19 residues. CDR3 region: CAISELPIRDRGFQETQYF. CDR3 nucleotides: TGTGCCATCAGTGAGTTGCCTATCCGGGACAGGGGATTCCAAGAGACCCAGTACTTC.

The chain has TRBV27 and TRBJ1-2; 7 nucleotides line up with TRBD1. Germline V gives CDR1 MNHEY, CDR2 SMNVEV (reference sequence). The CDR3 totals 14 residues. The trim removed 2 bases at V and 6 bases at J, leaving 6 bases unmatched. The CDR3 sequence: CASSLAGQTNGYTF. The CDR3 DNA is TGTGCCAGCAGTTTAGCGGGACAGACCAATGGCTACACCTTC.